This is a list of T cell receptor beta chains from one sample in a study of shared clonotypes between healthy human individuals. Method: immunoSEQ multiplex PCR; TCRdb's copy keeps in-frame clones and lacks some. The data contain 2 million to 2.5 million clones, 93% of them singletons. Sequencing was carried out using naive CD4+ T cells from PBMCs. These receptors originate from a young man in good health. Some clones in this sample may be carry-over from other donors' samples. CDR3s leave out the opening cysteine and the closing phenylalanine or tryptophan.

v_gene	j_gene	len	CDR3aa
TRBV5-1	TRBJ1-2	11	ASSPGTGSGYT
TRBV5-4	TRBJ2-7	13	ASSARLAGGNEQY
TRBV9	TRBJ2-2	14	ASSVDLEGSTGELF
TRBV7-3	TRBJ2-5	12	ASSLGAGKETQY
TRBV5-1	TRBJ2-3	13	ASSSSTSSTDTQY
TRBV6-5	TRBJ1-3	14	ASSYSRPTSGNTIY
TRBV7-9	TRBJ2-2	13	ASSKDSLGTGELF
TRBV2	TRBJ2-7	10	ASSDRAYEQY
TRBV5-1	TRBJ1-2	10	ASSLEQRGYT
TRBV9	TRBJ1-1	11	ASSALMNTEAF
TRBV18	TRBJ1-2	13	ASSPNGLSNYGYT
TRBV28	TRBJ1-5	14	ASSLGPRYRNQPQH
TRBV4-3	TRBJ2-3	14	ASSQDRTTVGDTQY
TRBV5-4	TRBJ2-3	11	ASSLNVADTQY
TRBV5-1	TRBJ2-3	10	ASAGSTDTQY
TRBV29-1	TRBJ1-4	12	SVYPGRANEKLF
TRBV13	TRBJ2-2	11	ASSLLNTGELF
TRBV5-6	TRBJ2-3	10	ASSLWGDTQY
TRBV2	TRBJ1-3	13	ASSESGGAGNTIY
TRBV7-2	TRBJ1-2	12	ASGLSRTGLGYT
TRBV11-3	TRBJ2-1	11	ASSLAPGREQF
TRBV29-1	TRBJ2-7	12	SVGTGSASYEQY
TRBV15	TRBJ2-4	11	ATSRDGKNIQY
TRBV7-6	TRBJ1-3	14	ASSLGGGFSGNTIY
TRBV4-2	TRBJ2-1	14	ASSREEGVTYNEQF
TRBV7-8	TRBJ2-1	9	ASSLETSRF
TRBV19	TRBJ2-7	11	ASSTQGSYEQY
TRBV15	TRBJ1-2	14	ATSGTTPIDTYGYT
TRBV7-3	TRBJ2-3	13	ASSLASGDTDTQY
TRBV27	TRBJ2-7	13	ASSPRRPRSYEQY
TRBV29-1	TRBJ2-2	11	SVEDREAGELF
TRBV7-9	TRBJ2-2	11	ASSFYEIGELF
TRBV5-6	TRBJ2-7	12	ASSAGTGVHEQY
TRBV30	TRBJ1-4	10	AWSGVGRKLF
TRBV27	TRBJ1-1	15	ASRSPLLQGGNTEAF
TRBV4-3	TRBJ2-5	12	ASSQGPSSETQY
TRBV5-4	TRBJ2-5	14	ASSQRTGGEQETQY
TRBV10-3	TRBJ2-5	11	AIKTGVEETQY
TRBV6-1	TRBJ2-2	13	ASSPRQGGTGELF
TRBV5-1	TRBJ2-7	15	ASSLGPSAGGSYEQY
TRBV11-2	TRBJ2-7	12	ASSLRAVGGEQY
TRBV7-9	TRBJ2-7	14	ASSLGQGLGSYEQY
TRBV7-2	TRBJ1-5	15	ASSPRPGGNSNQPQH
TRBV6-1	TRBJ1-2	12	ASREGGRWDGYT
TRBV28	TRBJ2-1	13	ASSLTGTGYNEQF
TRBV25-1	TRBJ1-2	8	ASSDSGYT
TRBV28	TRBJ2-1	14	ASSTPGLAAHNEQF
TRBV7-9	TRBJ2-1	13	ASSFSSGPNNEQF